This record covers a single T cell receptor (beta chain). The antigen is unknown. TCRdb's copy holds only in-frame clones and misses some; the assay was immunoSEQ multiplex PCR. The sample yields roughly 100,000 clones, less than 90% seen once. This specimen belongs to a study of T cell responses to AZD1222 COVID-19 vaccine. The overall study: Some second doses came at about 4 weeks and others at about 12 weeks; these were pooled.

Study findings and constraints: There were mostly white British donors and more females than males, and clonal diversity was possibly underestimated. Of spike-specific TCRs, nearly half reportedly target regions left unmutated in variants. In all cases, repertoires were sampled only after the peak T cell response.

Source: peripheral blood, taken on day 0 of AZD1222 vaccination. The clonotype comes from an adult in good health.

In DNA, the CDR3 is TGTGCCAGTAGTTCCCGGGCCGATGGATTCGAGCAGTACTTC. Its protein product is CASSSRADGFEQYF. This sequence joins TRBV19 and TRBJ2-7; D is unresolved. V lost 5 bases and J lost 6, with 17 bases in between. The CDR3 sequence is 14 residues long. CDR1 LNHDA and CDR2 SQIVND come from the germline V gene (reference sequence).